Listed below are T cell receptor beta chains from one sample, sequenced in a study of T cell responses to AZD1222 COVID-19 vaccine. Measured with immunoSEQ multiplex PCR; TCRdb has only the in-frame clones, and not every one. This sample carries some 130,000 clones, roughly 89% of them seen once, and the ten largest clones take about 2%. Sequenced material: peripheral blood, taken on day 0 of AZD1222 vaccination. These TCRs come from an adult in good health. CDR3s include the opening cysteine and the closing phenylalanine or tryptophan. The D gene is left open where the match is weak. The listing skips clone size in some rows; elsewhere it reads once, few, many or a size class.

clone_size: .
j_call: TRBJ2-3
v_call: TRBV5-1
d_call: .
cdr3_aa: CASTSSRTISTDTQYF
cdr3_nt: TGCGCCAGCACTTCATCGAGGACGATAAGCACAGATACGCAGTATTTT

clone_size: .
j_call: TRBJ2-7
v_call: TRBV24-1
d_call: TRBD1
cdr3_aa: CATSDTGTGDYEQYF
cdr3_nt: TGTGCCACCAGTGACACCGGGACAGGAGATTACGAGCAGTACTTC

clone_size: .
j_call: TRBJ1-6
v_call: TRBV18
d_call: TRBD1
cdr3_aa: CASSKGQGTSSPLHF
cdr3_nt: TGTGCCAGCTCTAAGGGACAGGGGACGAGTTCACCCCTCCACTTT

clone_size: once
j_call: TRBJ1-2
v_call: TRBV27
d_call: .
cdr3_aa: CASSPLGANYGYTF
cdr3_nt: TGTGCCAGCAGCCCGCTCGGGGCCAACTATGGCTACACCTTC

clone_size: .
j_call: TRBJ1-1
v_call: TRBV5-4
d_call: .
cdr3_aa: CASSALRTAMNTEAFF
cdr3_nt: TGTGCCAGCAGCGCCCTCCGGACAGCCATGAACACTGAAGCTTTCTTT

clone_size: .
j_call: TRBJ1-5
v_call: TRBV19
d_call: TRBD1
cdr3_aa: CASRQGPTLTGNQPQHF
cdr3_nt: TGTGCCAGTAGACAGGGGCCGACGTTGACGGGCAATCAGCCCCAGCATTTT

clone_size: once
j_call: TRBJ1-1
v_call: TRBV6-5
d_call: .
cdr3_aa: CASPRSGWSTEAFF
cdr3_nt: TGTGCCAGCCCTCGGTCAGGGTGGTCCACTGAAGCTTTCTTT

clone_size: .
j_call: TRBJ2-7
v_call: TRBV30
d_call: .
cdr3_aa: CAWNLDSSYEQYF
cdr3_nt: TGTGCCTGGAACCTGGACAGCTCCTACGAGCAGTACTTC

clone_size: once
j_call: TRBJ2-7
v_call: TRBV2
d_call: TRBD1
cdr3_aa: CASSPRDRNFYEQYF
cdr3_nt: TGTGCCAGCAGCCCCAGGGACAGGAATTTCTACGAGCAGTACTTC

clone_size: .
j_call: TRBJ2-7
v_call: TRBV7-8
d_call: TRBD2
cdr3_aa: CASSLTLLAGSYEQYF
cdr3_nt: TGTGCCAGCAGCTTAACCTTACTAGCGGGGTCCTACGAGCAGTACTTC

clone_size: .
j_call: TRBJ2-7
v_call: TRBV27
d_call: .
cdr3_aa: CATSLGFTYEQYF
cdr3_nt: TGTGCCACCTCGTTGGGTTTTACCTACGAGCAGTACTTC

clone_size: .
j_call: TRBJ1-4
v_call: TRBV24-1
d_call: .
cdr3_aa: CATLVGGRATNEKLFF
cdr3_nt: TGTGCCACCCTGGTGGGGGGGAGGGCAACTAATGAAAAACTGTTTTTT

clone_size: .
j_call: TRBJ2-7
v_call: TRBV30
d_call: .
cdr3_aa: CAWSSGGTGEQYF
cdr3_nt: TGTGCCTGGAGCAGTGGGGGCACGGGCGAGCAGTACTTC

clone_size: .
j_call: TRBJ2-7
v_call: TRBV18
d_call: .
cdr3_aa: CASSPQRATYEQYF
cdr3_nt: TGTGCCAGCTCACCGCAGCGGGCCACCTACGAGCAGTACTTC

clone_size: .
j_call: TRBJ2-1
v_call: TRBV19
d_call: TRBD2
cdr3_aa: CASSRTSGRENEQFF
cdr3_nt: TGTGCCAGTAGTAGAACTAGCGGGAGGGAGAATGAGCAGTTCTTC

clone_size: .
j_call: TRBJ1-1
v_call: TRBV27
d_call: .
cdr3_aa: CASSLYSGGTTEAFF
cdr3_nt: TGTGCCAGCAGTTTATACTCGGGGGGGACCACTGAAGCTTTCTTT

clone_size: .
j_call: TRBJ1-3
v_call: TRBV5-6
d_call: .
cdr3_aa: CASTQFGGTGNTIYF
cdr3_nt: TGTGCCAGCACCCAATTCGGAGGAACTGGAAACACCATATATTTT

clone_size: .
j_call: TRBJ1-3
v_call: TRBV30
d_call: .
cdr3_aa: CAWSLSNPRPSSGNTIYF
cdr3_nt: TGTGCCTGGAGCCTATCTAACCCCCGGCCGAGCTCTGGAAACACCATATATTTT